The 8 T cell receptor beta chains presented below share a single source sample, sequenced in a study of shared clonotypes between healthy human individuals. The data were produced by immunoSEQ multiplex PCR, yet TCRdb's version contains in-frame clones alone and is incomplete. This sample carries 650,000 to 800,000 clones, roughly 94% of them seen once, and the ten largest clones take approximately 22%. The naive CD8 subset, CD45RO-negative cells positively selected for CCR7, excluded terminally differentiated effector memory CD45RA+ cells. The sample consisted of naive CD8+ T cells sorted from blood. The receptors originated from a man between 25 and 39 years old in good health.

This clone occurred a few times. The V call is TRBV10-1, the J call TRBJ2-2; D is unclear. V gave up 6 bases and J gave up 1 base, with 6 bases separating them. Germline assignment: CDR1 WNHNN and CDR2 SYGVQD (reference sequence). This CDR3 region has 13 residues. The CDR3 coding sequence is TGCGCCAGCAGCCAGGAGAACACCGGGGAGCTGTTTTTT. This translates into CASSQENTGELFF.

This chain joins TRBV9 and TRBJ2-3; TRBD2 aligns across 13 bases. J was trimmed by 6 bases and V by 0 bases; bases with no gene match: 7. Germline CDR1 SGDLS, CDR2 YYNGEE. The CDR3 is 17 residues long. Here the CDR3 DNA reads TGTGCCAGCAGCGTAGGATTACTAGCGGGAGGGGTGGATACGCAGTATTTT. This gives the protein CASSVGLLAGGVDTQYF.

The rearrangement joins TRBV7-9 to TRBJ2-1; TRBD1 matches at 8 bases. Per germline, CDR1 SEHNR and CDR2 FQNEAQ (reference sequence). The trim removed 5 bases at V and 8 bases at J, leaving 11 bases unmatched. This CDR3 has 15 amino acids. CDR3 in DNA: TGTGCCAGCAGCACAGTAGGACAGGGTGATTATGAGCAGTTCTTC. Its translation is CASSTVGQGDYEQFF.

This clone appeared once. V is TRBV29-1 and J is TRBJ2-7; no definite D call. CDR3 length: 11 residues. Looked up from germline, CDR1 is SQVTM and CDR2 is ANQGSEA. The V and J ends lost 7 bases and 5 bases respectively, with 12 bases between them. As DNA, the CDR3 is TGCAGCGCTGAGGTGGGGAACGAGCAGTACTTC. As protein: CSAEVGNEQYF.

V usage is TRBV7-9 and J usage is TRBJ1-1, with unresolved D. Trimming took off 0 bases at V and 2 bases at J, with 10 bases between the two ends. Germline-derived CDR1 and CDR2 are SEHNR and FQNEAQ (reference sequence). This CDR3 has 15 residues. The CDR3 protein is CASSLAPGANTEAFF. In DNA, the CDR3 is TGTGCCAGCAGCTTAGCTCCGGGCGCAAACACTGAAGCTTTCTTT.

This chain connects TRBV27 to TRBJ1-1; maybe TRBD1 (6 bases). CDR3 size: 15 residues. V was trimmed by 5 bases and J by 0 bases, leaving 13 bases between them. The germline gives CDR1 MNHEY, CDR2 SMNVEV (reference sequence). In DNA form, the CDR3 reads TGTGCCAGCAGTGTCACCGGGACAATGAACACTGAAGCTTTCTTT. It translates to CASSVTGTMNTEAFF.

V usage is TRBV27 and J usage is TRBJ2-5; 8 nucleotides line up with TRBD2. The CDR3 sequence is 16 residues long. Germline trimming cut 5 bases from V and 1 base from J; bases unmatched to any gene: 9. Per germline, CDR1 MNHEY and CDR2 SMNVEV (reference sequence). The CDR3 nucleotides read TGTGCCAGCAGTCTCGGGACTAGTTTGGGCCAAGAGACCCAGTACTTC. Translated, it gives CASSLGTSLGQETQYF.

This clone was seen just once. The rearrangement links TRBV13 to TRBJ2-7; the match to TRBD2 covers 7 bases. Germline V gene data show CDR1 as PRHDT and CDR2 as FYEKMQ (reference sequence). This CDR3 comprises 15 residues. V was clipped by 1 base and J by 0 bases; unmatched bases: 3. The CDR3 DNA is TGTGCCAGCAGCTTAGACCGGGACTACTCCTACGAGCAGTACTTC. Its protein is CASSLDRDYSYEQYF.